This TCR beta chain came from a study of human T cells and chemical hapten exposure. This clonotype was counted a few times. The CDR3 has 12 residues. Germline V lookup: CDR1 LGHDT, CDR2 YNNKEL (reference sequence). V lost 3 bases and J lost 8, with 10 bases in between. Library preparation tagged each individual cDNA molecule with a unique molecular identifier. TCRdb re-analysed the RACE reads in MiXCR, keeping a single row per CDR3 protein. In the table there are 57,000 or so distinct CDR3 sequences, over 9% of which are singletons. Time point noted: pre-sensitization, week 0. The treatment: therapeutic diphenylcyclopropenone sensitization with weekly scalp DPC.

The input for sequencing was whole blood, taken in connection with sensitization to the hapten diphenylcyclopropenone (DPC). This sequence joins TRBV3-1 and TRBJ1-2, with a possible D match to TRBD1 (5 bases). This clonotype was obtained from a woman in her thirties or forties with alopecia areata. Some clones in this sample may be carry-over from other donors' samples. CDR3 region: CASSQGGEGYTF. The CDR3 bases are TGTGCCAGCAGCCAGGGGGGAGAGGGCTACACCTTC.